This T cell receptor (beta chain) was sequenced during a study of T cell changes during pregnancy in multiple sclerosis. The germline gives CDR1 GTSNPN, CDR2 SVGIG (reference sequence). The J segment lost 2 bases and the V segment lost 1 base, leaving 5 bases of the junction unmatched. The CDR3 length is 15 residues. Profiled with immunoSEQ multiplex PCR; TCRdb holds only in-frame clones, not every one. The sample records approximately 30,000 clones, 90% being singletons. The sequencing here drew on CD8+ T cells from peripheral blood mononuclear cells, taken before pregnancy. This clonotype was sampled from a female donor with multiple sclerosis, enrolled in a pregnancy study. V gene TRBV30 combines with J gene TRBJ1-3; 7 bases are a match to TRBD1. CDR3 protein: CAWSGDRVTGNTIYF. Here the CDR3 DNA reads TGTGCCTGGAGTGGAGACAGGGTAACTGGAAACACCATATATTTT.